The 26 T cell receptor beta chains given below trace back to one sample, sequenced in a study of T cell repertoires in cytomegalovirus infection. A single record per CDR3 protein comes from TCRdb applying MiXCR to the reads. Of about 130,000 distinct CDR3 sequences in the sample, about 24% were seen once. Their specific antigens are unknown. Sequencing input: PBMCs, sequenced either directly or after in vitro stimulation (not recorded which). These receptor sequences come from a human donor in good health (CMV status not recorded). Some clones in this sample may be carry-over from other donors' samples.

J is TRBJ1-4 and V is TRBV5-6; D perhaps matches TRBD1 (5 bases). Per the germline V gene, CDR1 is SGHDT and CDR2 is YYEEEE. The CDR3 is 15 amino acids. V was clipped by 6 bases and J by 7 bases, with 19 bases between them. CDR3 in amino acids: CASTSIGEGTEKLFF. The CDR3 DNA reads as TGTGCCAGCACTTCGATCGGGGAGGGGACTGAAAAACTGTTTTTT.

This clonotype was seen at least ten times. V is TRBV20-1 and J is TRBJ1-1; D might be TRBD1 (6 bases). Germline CDR1 reads DFQATT; CDR2 reads SNEGSKA (reference sequence). This CDR3 is built from 11 residues. V gave up 8 bases and J gave up 5 bases, with 12 bases separating them. CDR3 protein: CSTLRGTEAFF. CDR3 sequence (DNA): TGCAGTACCCTGAGGGGGACTGAAGCTTTCTTT.

This clonotype was counted only a few times. The rearrangement uses TRBV7-8 and TRBJ1-3; D not resolved. Trimming stripped 0 bases from V and 2 bases from J, with 5 bases between. Looked up from germline, CDR1 is SGHVS and CDR2 is FQNEAQ. There are 14 residues in the CDR3. CDR3 region: CASSLAGPGNTIYF. The CDR3 coding sequence is TGTGCCAGCAGCTTAGCTGGGCCTGGAAACACCATATATTTT.

The chain recombines TRBV7-6 with TRBJ2-2, with D perhaps TRBD2 (6 bases). The CDR3 runs to 15 residues. Germline-derived CDR1 and CDR2 are SGHVS and FNYEAQ. Deletions cut 1 base from V and 6 bases from J, with 12 bases between. CDR3 region: CASSLGPGDPGELFF. The DNA of the CDR3 is TGTGCCAGCAGCTTAGGGCCGGGAGACCCCGGGGAGCTGTTTTTT.

This clonotype was recorded at least ten times. The chain carries TRBV7-9 and TRBJ2-5; the match to TRBD1 covers 8 bases. V shed 7 bases, J shed 4 bases, and the junction held 17 bases outside the gene matches. Germline CDR1 reads SEHNR; CDR2 reads FQNEAQ (reference sequence). This CDR3 has 17 amino acids. In DNA form, the CDR3 reads TGTGCCAGCACCATCAGCCAAGGGACAGGAGGGAGAGAGACCCAGTACTTC. Amino acid sequence: CASTISQGTGGRETQYF.

The V gene is TRBV6-2 or TRBV6-3, the J gene TRBJ1-2; D is undetermined. V gave up 6 bases and J gave up 6 bases, with 14 bases separating them. The CDR3 contains 13 residues. Germline CDR1 and CDR2: MNHEY and SVGEGT. The CDR3 region has the DNA TGTGCCAGCAGGCCGGGAATCCTGGATGGCTACACCTTC. Translating gives CASRPGILDGYTF.

This clonotype has ten or more counts. V usage is TRBV7-2 and J usage is TRBJ2-3, with TRBD2 identical over 7 bases. The length of the CDR3 is 14 residues. CDR1 and CDR2 from the germline V gene are SGHTA and FQGNSA. The V segment lost 6 bases and the J segment 0 bases; nucleotides outside the gene matches: 3. For the CDR3, the DNA is TGTGCCAGCAGTTGGCGGGGGAGCACAGATACGCAGTATTTT. It translates to CASSWRGSTDTQYF. Full variable domain (missing parts from reference TRBV7-2 and TRBJ2-3): GAGVSQSPSNKVTEKGKDVELRCDPISGHTALYWYRQSLGQGLEFLIYFQGNSAPDKSGLPSDRFSAERTGGSVSTLTIQRTQQEDSAVYLCASSWRGSTDTQYFGPGTRLTVL.

The chain uses TRBV24-1 and TRBJ2-7, with no clear D. From germline, CDR1 is KGHDR and CDR2 SFDVKD. Trimming left V 3 bases short and J 3 bases short, with 5 bases between. The CDR3 contains 12 residues. CDR3 bases: TGTGCCACCAGTGATGCGAGCTACGAGCAGTACTTC. Amino acids: CATSDASYEQYF.

The rearrangement links TRBV7-6 to TRBJ2-1; 11 positions match TRBD2. The CDR3 is 16 residues long. Germline CDR1 is SGHVS and CDR2 is FNYEAQ. Losses at the gene ends were 4 bases for V and 0 bases for J; bases not matched to a gene: 2. This chain's CDR3 is CASSSTSGISYNEQFF. The CDR3 nucleotides read TGTGCCAGCAGCTCGACTAGCGGGATCTCCTACAATGAGCAGTTCTTC. The complete variable domain, with remaining parts taken from reference TRBV7-6 and TRBJ2-1, reads GAGVSQSPRYKVTKRGQDVALRCDPISGHVSLYWYRQALGQGPEFLTYFNYEAQQDKSGLPNDRFSAERPEGSISTLTIQRTEQRDSAMYRCASSSTSGISYNEQFFGPGTRLTVL.

The chain employs TRBV30 and TRBJ1-6, with 7 bases lining up with TRBD1. In germline, CDR1 is GTSNPN, CDR2 SVGIG (reference sequence). Unmatched junction bases numbered 5, after V lost 0 bases and J lost 9 bases. The CDR3 spans 14 residues. In DNA form, the CDR3 reads TGTGCCTGGAGTGTGACAGGGAGGAGTTCACCCCTCCACTTT. This encodes CAWSVTGRSSPLHF.

The table lists this clonotype with a few counts. The chain is built from TRBV6-5 and TRBJ1-4; D gene unclear. V was cut by 5 bases and J by 8 bases, with 15 bases left in between. The germline CDR1 and CDR2 sequences are MNHEY and SVGAGI. The CDR3 is made up of 14 amino acids. The chain's CDR3 is CASSRTLGSEKLFF. The CDR3 bases are TGTGCCAGCAGTAGGACCCTTGGATCAGAAAAACTGTTTTTT.

The sample holds many counts of this clonotype. The J gene is TRBJ2-3, the V gene TRBV7-3, with D maybe TRBD1 (5 bases). There are 12 residues in the CDR3. Germline-derived CDR1 and CDR2 are SGHTA and FQGTGA. V shed 4 bases and J shed 5 bases, with 7 bases lying between them. DNA of the CDR3: TGTGCCAGCAGCTACACAGGAGATACGCAGTATTTT. Translating gives CASSYTGDTQYF.

In its sample, this clonotype was seen many times. The chain uses TRBV12-5 and TRBJ1-5, with TRBD1 as a possible D gene (6 bases). Germline V gives CDR1 LGHNT, CDR2 FRNRAP. V was clipped by 6 bases and J by 1 base, with 19 bases between them. The CDR3 spans 17 residues. The CDR3 spells CASGGQPLGRSNQPQHF. Here the CDR3 DNA reads TGTGCTAGTGGCGGACAGCCCCTGGGTCGAAGCAATCAGCCCCAGCATTTT.

The CDR3 region is CASIAPGVSADTQYF. CDR3 DNA: TGTGCCAGTATCGCTCCGGGGGTTAGCGCAGATACGCAGTATTTT. V usage is TRBV19 and J usage is TRBJ2-3; a weak D match, TRBD2 (6 bases). The CDR3 has 15 amino acids. V lost 7 bases and J 4 bases, leaving 18 bases between the germline ends. Germline values: CDR1 LNHDA, CDR2 SQIVND (reference sequence).

A few counts support this clonotype. This sequence joins TRBV20-1 and TRBJ2-1, with 7 nucleotides matching TRBD2. J gave up 6 bases and V 3 bases, and 8 bases lay outside the gene matches. The V gene's germline CDR1 is DFQATT and CDR2 SNEGSKA (reference sequence). The CDR3 totals 14 residues. Here the CDR3 reads CSARVAGVPNEQFF. The CDR3 nucleotides read TGCAGTGCTAGGGTGGCGGGAGTCCCCAATGAGCAGTTCTTC.

The sample holds many counts of this clonotype. The V gene is TRBV7-2, the J gene TRBJ2-3; 8 bases map to TRBD2. CDR3 size: 16 residues. Germline CDR1 is SGHTA and CDR2 is FQGNSA. Losses at the gene ends were 2 bases for V and 4 bases for J; bases not matched to a gene: 8. The CDR3 is CASSLSTGRAADTQYF. The DNA for the CDR3 is TGTGCCAGCAGCTTATCGACCGGGAGGGCCGCAGATACGCAGTATTTT. Supplemented by reference TRBV7-2 and TRBJ2-3, the full variable domain reads GAGVSQSPSNKVTEKGKDVELRCDPISGHTALYWYRQSLGQGLEFLIYFQGNSAPDKSGLPSDRFSAERTGGSVSTLTIQRTQQEDSAVYLCASSLSTGRAADTQYFGPGTRLTVL.

This clonotype was detected only a few times. The chain joins TRBV19 to TRBJ1-2; the match to TRBD1 covers 8 bases. The CDR3 sequence is 14 residues long. J was trimmed by 7 bases and V by 6 bases; bases with no gene match: 10. Germline values: CDR1 LNHDA, CDR2 SQIVND (reference sequence). In DNA form, the CDR3 reads TGTGCCAGTAGAGATGGGACAGGATCTTTTGGCTACACCTTC. As protein: CASRDGTGSFGYTF.

The CDR3 nucleotides read TGTGCCAGCTGCAGGGGACTCACCGGGGAGCTGTTTTTT. It translates to CASCRGLTGELFF. This rearrangement joins TRBV27 to TRBJ2-2; the D call may be TRBD1 or TRBD2 (6 bases each). The V and J ends lost 8 bases and 4 bases respectively, with 11 bases between them. This CDR3 region has 13 residues. Germline V gene lookup returns CDR1 MNHEY and CDR2 SMNVEV (reference sequence).

This clonotype has more than one count but fewer than ten. CDR3 nucleotides: TGTGCCAGCAGTTCCACCGGGACAGGGGGACTAACCTATGGCTACACCTTC. Protein: CASSSTGTGGLTYGYTF. V gene TRBV12-3 or TRBV12-4 combines with J gene TRBJ1-2; 11 nucleotides agree with TRBD1. The J segment lost 4 bases and the V segment lost 4 bases, leaving 11 bases of the junction unmatched. The CDR3 sequence is 17 residues long.

This clonotype was seen a handful of times. The chain is built from TRBV10-2 and TRBJ2-2, with unresolved D. The CDR3 extends over 16 amino acids. V was trimmed by 2 bases and J by 6 bases, leaving 16 bases between them. Germline V CDR1 and CDR2: WSHSY, SAAADI. CDR3: CASSETTFSRPGELFF. The CDR3 nucleotides read TGCGCCAGCAGTGAGACCACTTTCTCCCGGCCCGGGGAGCTGTTTTTT.

This clonotype was picked up a small number of times. The chain recombines TRBV5-4 with TRBJ2-1; the match to TRBD1 covers 9 bases. Germline V gene sequence: CDR1 SGHNT, CDR2 YYREEE (reference sequence). Trimming cost V 4 bases and J 7 bases; bases outside gene matches: 6. The CDR3 runs to 14 residues. The CDR3 here is CASSLQGQGNEQFF. DNA of the CDR3: TGTGCCAGCAGCCTCCAGGGACAGGGTAATGAGCAGTTCTTC.

This clonotype was detected once. The chain carries TRBV12-3 or TRBV12-4 and TRBJ1-6; D is unresolved. Trimming took 5 bases from V and 10 from J, leaving 12 bases between them. This CDR3 is built from 13 residues. The CDR3 DNA is TGTGCCAGCAGTCCCTCATTAGGATCACCCCTCCACTTT. This sequence encodes CASSPSLGSPLHF.

This clonotype has a count of ten or more. The gene calls are TRBV6-2 or TRBV6-3 and TRBJ1-5; TRBD1 aligns across 8 bases. This CDR3 is 15 amino acids long. Germline CDR1 and CDR2: MNHEY and SVGEGT. Unmatched junction bases numbered 7, after V lost 5 bases and J lost 4 bases. CDR3 residues: CASSNQWTGNQPQHF. CDR3 bases: TGTGCCAGCAGTAACCAGTGGACAGGGAATCAGCCCCAGCATTTT.

In its sample, this clonotype was seen once. J is TRBJ1-2 and V is TRBV11-3, with D uncertain. The germline CDR1 and CDR2 sequences are SGHNT and YENEEA. The V end was cut by 2 bases, the J end by 2 bases, with 15 bases between. The CDR3 is 16 amino acids. This chain's CDR3 is CASSLSSLSGNYGYTF. The CDR3, as DNA: TGTGCCAGCAGCTTATCAAGTCTTTCGGGGAACTATGGCTACACCTTC. Full variable domain (rest looked up from reference TRBV11-3 and TRBJ1-2): EAGVVQSPRYKIIEKKQPVAFWCNPISGHNTLYWYLQNLGQGPELLIRYENEEAVDDSQLPKDRFSAERLKGVDSTLKIQPAELGDSAVYLCASSLSSLSGNYGYTFGSGTRLTVV.

This clonotype was seen repeatedly, ten times or more. The chain joins TRBV6-1 to TRBJ1-2, with 9 bases lining up with TRBD1. This CDR3 contains 14 residues. Per germline, CDR1 MNHNS and CDR2 SASEGT. The ends lost 8 bases at V and 10 bases at J; junction bases unmatched: 14. The CDR3 loop is CASGGAGQGSAYTF. The DNA for the CDR3 is TGTGCCAGCGGCGGAGCTGGACAGGGGTCTGCCTACACCTTC.

This clonotype has at least ten counts. The V gene is TRBV7-2, the J gene TRBJ2-7; 14 bases are shared with TRBD2. This CDR3 is 16 amino acids long. Germline CDR1 and CDR2: SGHTA and FQGNSA. V lost 1 base to trimming and J lost 5 bases; unmatched junction nucleotides: 4. The CDR3 loop is CASSLGGLAGANEQYF. The CDR3 DNA reads TGTGCCAGCAGCTTAGGGGGACTAGCGGGAGCTAACGAGCAGTACTTC.